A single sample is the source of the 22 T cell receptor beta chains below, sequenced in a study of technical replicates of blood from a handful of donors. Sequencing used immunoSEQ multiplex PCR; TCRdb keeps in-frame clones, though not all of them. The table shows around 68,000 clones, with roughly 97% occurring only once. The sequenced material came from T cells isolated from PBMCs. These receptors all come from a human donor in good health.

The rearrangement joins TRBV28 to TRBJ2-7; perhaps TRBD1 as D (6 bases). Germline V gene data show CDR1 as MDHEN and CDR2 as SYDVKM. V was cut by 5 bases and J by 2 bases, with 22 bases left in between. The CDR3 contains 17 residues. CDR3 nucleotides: TGTGCCAGCAGTCGGGGAGAGGGGACAATTCAAACCTACGAGCAGTACTTC. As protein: CASSRGEGTIQTYEQYF.

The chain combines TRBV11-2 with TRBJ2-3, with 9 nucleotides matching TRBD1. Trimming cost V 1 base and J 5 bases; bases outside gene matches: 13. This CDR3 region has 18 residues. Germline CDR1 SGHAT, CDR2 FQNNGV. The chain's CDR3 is CASSLAPVGTGIGDTQYF. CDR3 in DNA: TGTGCCAGCAGCTTAGCCCCCGTTGGGACAGGGATAGGAGATACGCAGTATTTT.

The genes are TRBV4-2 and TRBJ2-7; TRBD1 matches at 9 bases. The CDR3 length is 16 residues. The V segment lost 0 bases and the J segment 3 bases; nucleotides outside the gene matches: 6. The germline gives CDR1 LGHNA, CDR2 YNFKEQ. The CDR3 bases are TGTGCCAGCAGCCAAGATGGGGGGACAGGGTTCTACGAGCAGTACTTC. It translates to CASSQDGGTGFYEQYF.

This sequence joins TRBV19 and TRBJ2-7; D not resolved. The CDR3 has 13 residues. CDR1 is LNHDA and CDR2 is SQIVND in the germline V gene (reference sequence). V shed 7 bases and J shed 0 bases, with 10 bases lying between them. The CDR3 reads CASNPGDSYEQYF. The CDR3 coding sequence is TGTGCCAGTAATCCGGGTGACTCCTACGAGCAGTACTTC. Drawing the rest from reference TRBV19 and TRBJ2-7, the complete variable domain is DGGITQSPKYLFRKEGQNVTLSCEQNLNHDAMYWYRQDPGQGLRLIYYSQIVNDFQKGDIAEGYSVSREKKESFPLTVTSAQKNPTAFYLCASNPGDSYEQYFGPGTRLTVT.

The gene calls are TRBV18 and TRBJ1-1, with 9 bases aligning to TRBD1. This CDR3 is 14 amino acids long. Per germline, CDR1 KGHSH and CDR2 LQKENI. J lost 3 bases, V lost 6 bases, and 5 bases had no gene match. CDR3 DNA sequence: TGTGCCAGCTCTTGGACAGGGGAGGACACTGAAGCTTTCTTT. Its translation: CASSWTGEDTEAFF.

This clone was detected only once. CDR3 residues: CASSRGPQSLIGAFF. For the CDR3, the DNA is TGTGCCAGCAGCCGAGGGCCACAATCCCTTATAGGGGCTTTCTTT. This rearrangement joins TRBV5-6 to TRBJ1-1; D call uncertain. This CDR3 contains 15 residues. The germline V gene encodes CDR1 SGHDT and CDR2 YYEEEE. The V end was cut by 4 bases, the J end by 11 bases, with 24 bases between.

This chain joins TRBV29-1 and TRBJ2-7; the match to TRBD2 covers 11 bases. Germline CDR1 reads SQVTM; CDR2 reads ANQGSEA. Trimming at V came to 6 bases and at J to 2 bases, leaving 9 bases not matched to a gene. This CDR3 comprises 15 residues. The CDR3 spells CSVETSGTTPYEQYF. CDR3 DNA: TGCAGCGTGGAGACTAGCGGGACAACCCCCTACGAGCAGTACTTC.

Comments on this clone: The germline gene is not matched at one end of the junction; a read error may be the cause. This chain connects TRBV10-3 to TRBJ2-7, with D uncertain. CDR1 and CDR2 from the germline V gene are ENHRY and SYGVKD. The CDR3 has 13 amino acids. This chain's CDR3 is CAISESGVNEQYF. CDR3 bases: TGTGCCATCAGCGAGTCAGGAGTAAACGAGCAGTACTTC.

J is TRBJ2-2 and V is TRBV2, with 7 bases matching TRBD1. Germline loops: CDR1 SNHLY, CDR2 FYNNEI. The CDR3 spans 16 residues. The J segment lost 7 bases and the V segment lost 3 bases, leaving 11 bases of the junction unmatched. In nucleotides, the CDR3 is TGTGCCAGCAGTGAGAGGGGTAGCAGGGGGAGCGGGGAGCTGTTTTTT. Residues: CASSERGSRGSGELFF.

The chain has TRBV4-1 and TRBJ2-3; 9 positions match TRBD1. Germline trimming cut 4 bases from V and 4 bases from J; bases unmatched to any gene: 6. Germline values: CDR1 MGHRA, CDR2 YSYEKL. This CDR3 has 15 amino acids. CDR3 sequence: CASSPRGQGSDTQYF. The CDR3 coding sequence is TGCGCCAGCAGCCCCCGAGGACAGGGGTCAGATACGCAGTATTTT.

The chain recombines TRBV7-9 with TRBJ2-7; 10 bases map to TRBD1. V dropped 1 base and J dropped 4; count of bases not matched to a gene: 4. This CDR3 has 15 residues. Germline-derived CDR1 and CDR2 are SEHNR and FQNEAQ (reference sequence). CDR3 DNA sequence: TGTGCCAGCAGCTTAGGGAGACAGGGGGCTTACGAGCAGTACTTC. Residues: CASSLGRQGAYEQYF. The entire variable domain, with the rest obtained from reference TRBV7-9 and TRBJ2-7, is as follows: DTGVSQNPRHKITKRGQNVTFRCDPISEHNRLYWYRQTLGQGPEFLTYFQNEAQLEKSRLLSDRFSAERPKGSFSTLEIQRTEQGDSAMYLCASSLGRQGAYEQYFGPGTRLTVT.

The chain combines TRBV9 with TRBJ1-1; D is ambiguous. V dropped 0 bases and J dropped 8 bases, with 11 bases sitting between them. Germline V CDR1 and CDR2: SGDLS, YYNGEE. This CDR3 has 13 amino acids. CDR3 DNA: TGTGCCAGCAGCGTAGACGGGATCGGGGAAGCTTTCTTT. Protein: CASSVDGIGEAFF.

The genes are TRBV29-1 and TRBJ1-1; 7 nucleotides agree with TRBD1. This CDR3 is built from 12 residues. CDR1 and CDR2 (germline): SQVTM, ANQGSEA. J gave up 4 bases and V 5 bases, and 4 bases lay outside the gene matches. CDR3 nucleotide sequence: TGCAGCGTTCGACAGGGAGGCACTGAAGCTTTCTTT. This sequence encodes CSVRQGGTEAFF.

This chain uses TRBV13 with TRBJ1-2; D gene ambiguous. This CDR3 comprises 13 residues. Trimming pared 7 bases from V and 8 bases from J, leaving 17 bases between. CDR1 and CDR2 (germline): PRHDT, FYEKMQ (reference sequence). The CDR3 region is CASTSLGPGGYTF. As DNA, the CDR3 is TGTGCCAGCACCTCTTTGGGCCCGGGGGGCTACACCTTC.

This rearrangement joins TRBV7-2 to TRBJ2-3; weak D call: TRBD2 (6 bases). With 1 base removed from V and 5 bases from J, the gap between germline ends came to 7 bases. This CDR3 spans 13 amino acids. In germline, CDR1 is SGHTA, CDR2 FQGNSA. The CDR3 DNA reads TGTGCCAGCAGCTTAGGGACTATAGATACGCAGTATTTT. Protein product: CASSLGTIDTQYF.

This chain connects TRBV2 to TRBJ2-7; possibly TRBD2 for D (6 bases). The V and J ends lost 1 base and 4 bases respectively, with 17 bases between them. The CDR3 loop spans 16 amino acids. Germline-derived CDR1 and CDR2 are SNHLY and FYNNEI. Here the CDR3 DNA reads TGTGCCAGCAGTGAAGGTCCCGGTAGCGGAGCTTACGAGCAGTACTTC. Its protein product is CASSEGPGSGAYEQYF.

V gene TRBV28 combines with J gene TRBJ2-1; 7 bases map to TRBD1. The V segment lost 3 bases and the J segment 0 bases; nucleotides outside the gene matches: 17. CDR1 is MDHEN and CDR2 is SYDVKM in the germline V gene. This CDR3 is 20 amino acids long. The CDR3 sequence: CASSFKGTVTFGSSYNEQFF. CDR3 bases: TGTGCCAGCAGTTTCAAAGGGACAGTGACCTTCGGAAGCTCCTACAATGAGCAGTTCTTC. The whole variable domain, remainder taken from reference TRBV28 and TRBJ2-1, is DVKVTQSSRYLVKRTGEKVFLECVQDMDHENMFWYRQDPGLGLRLIYFSYDVKMKEKGDIPEGYSVSREKKERFSLILESASTNQTSMYLCASSFKGTVTFGSSYNEQFFGPGTRLTVL.

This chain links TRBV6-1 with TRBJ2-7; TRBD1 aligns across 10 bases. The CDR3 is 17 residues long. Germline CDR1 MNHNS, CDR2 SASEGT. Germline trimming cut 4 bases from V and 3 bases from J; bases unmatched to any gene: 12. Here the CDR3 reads CASSAALDRGNIYEQYF. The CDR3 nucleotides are TGTGCCAGCAGTGCCGCGCTGGACAGGGGGAATATCTACGAGCAGTACTTC.

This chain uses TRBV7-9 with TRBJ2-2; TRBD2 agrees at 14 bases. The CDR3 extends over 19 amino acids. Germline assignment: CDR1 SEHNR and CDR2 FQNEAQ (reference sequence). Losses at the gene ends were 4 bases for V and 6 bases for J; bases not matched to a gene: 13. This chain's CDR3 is CASSSIAGTSGSFAGELFF. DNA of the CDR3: TGTGCCAGCAGCTCTATAGCCGGGACTAGCGGGAGTTTTGCCGGGGAGCTGTTTTTT.

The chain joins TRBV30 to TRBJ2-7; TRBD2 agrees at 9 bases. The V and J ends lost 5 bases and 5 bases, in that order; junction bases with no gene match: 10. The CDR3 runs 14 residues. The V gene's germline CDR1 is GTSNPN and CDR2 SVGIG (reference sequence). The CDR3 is CAWARLAELHEQYF. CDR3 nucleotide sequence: TGTGCCTGGGCGAGACTAGCGGAGCTACACGAGCAGTACTTC.

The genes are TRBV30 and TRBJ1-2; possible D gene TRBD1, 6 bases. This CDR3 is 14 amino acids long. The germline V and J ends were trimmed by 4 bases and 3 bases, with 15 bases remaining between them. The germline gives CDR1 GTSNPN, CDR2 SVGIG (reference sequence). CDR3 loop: CAWNPGAGDYGYTF. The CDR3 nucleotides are TGTGCCTGGAACCCAGGGGCTGGAGACTATGGCTACACCTTC.

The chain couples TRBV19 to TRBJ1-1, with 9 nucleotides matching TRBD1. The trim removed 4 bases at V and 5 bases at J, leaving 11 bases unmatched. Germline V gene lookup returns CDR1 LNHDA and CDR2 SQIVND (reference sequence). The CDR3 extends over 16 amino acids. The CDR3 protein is CASSTGGRTGDTEAFF. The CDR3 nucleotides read TGTGCCAGTAGTACCGGAGGGAGGACAGGGGATACTGAAGCTTTCTTT.